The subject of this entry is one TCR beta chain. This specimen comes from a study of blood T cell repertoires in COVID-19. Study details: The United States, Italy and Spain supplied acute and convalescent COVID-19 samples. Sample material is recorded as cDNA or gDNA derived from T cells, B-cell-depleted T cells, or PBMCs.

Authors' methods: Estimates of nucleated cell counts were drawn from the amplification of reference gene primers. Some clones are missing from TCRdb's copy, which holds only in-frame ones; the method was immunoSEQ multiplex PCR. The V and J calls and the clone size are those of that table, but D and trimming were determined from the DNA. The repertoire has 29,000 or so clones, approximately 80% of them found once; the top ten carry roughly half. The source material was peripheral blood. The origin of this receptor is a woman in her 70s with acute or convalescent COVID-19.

This CDR3 is CASSHRDSGDSLHF. CDR3 coding DNA: TGCGCCAGCAGCCACCGGGACTCGGGGGACTCCCTCCACTTT. The rearrangement links TRBV4-3 to TRBJ1-6, with a possible D match to TRBD1 (5 bases). This CDR3 comprises 14 residues. Germline-derived CDR1 and CDR2 are LGHNA and YSLEER. With 3 bases removed from V and 14 bases from J, the gap between germline ends came to 17 bases.